This is a list of T cell receptor beta chains from one sample in a study of blood T cell repertoires in COVID-19. TCRdb's copy holds only in-frame clones and misses some; the assay was immunoSEQ multiplex PCR. This repertoire shows approximately 250,000 clones, 80% to 90% found once; its top ten account for about 4%. What was sequenced was peripheral blood. The origin of the receptors is a man between 45 and 60 years old with acute or convalescent COVID-19. The CDR3 runs from the conserved cysteine through the conserved F or W. D genes are given only for firm matches. The listing skips clone size in some rows; elsewhere it reads once, few, many or a size class.

D	V	size	J	CDR3	DNA
TRBD1	TRBV5-1	once	TRBJ2-1	CASSLEGQGGHEQFF	TGCGCCAGCAGCTTGGAGGGACAGGGAGGGCATGAGCAGTTCTTC
.	TRBV6-5	.	TRBJ1-2	CASSPTGGPAGYTF	TGTGCCAGCAGTCCGACGGGAGGGCCGGCTGGCTACACCTTC
TRBD2	TRBV28	.	TRBJ2-4	CASSLEVRGYLAGGRENIQYF	TGTGCCAGCAGTTTAGAGGTCCGAGGGTACCTAGCGGGAGGGCGGGAAAACATTCAGTACTTC
TRBD2	TRBV19	.	TRBJ2-1	CASSLAGSSYNEQFF	TGTGCCAGTAGCTTAGCGGGAAGCTCCTACAATGAGCAGTTCTTC
TRBD1	TRBV4-1	.	TRBJ1-4	CASSSSGGQGWEKLFF	TGCGCCAGCAGCTCAAGTGGAGGACAGGGCTGGGAAAAACTGTTTTTT
.	TRBV9	few	TRBJ1-1	CASSVVQNTEAFF	TGTGCCAGCAGCGTAGTCCAGAACACTGAAGCTTTCTTT
TRBD1	TRBV12-3/TRBV12-4	.	TRBJ1-5	CATQGVDQPQHF	TGTGCCACACAGGGGGTTGATCAGCCCCAGCATTTT
.	TRBV5-1	.	TRBJ2-7	CASSLVPAYEQYF	TGCGCCAGCAGCTTGGTGCCGGCCTACGAGCAGTACTTC
.	TRBV11-1	.	TRBJ1-1	CASSLRVTEAFF	TGTGCCAGCAGCTTACGTGTTACTGAAGCTTTCTTT
TRBD1	TRBV5-4	.	TRBJ2-7	CAGGRDRAEQYF	TGTGCCGGAGGACGGGACAGGGCCGAGCAGTACTTC
.	TRBV30	.	TRBJ1-6	CAWGTSPNSPLHF	TGTGCCTGGGGGACATCACCTAATTCACCCCTCCACTTT
.	TRBV10-3	once	TRBJ2-1	CAIRDYDNEQFF	TGTGCCATCAGGGACTACGACAATGAGCAGTTCTTC
TRBD2	TRBV19	.	TRBJ2-2	CASSNVRTSAYTGELFF	TGTGCCAGTAGTAACGTAAGGACTAGCGCTTACACCGGGGAGCTGTTTTTT
.	TRBV7-8	.	TRBJ1-3	CASSLEAGLITGNTIYF	TGTGCCAGCAGCTTAGAGGCAGGGTTAATTACTGGAAACACCATATATTTT
.	TRBV9	.	TRBJ1-4	CASSVERGTNEKLFF	TGTGCCAGCAGCGTAGAAAGGGGCACTAATGAAAAACTGTTTTTT
TRBD1	TRBV19	.	TRBJ1-3	CASSTIDRVGNTIYF	TGTGCCAGTAGTACCATCGACAGGGTGGGAAACACCATATATTTT
TRBD1	TRBV7-8	.	TRBJ1-4	CASSLVRTGREKLFF	TGTGCCAGCAGCTTAGTGAGGACAGGGAGGGAAAAACTGTTTTTT
TRBD1	TRBV9	once	TRBJ1-6	CASSPWDRGRSPLHF	TGTGCCAGCAGCCCCTGGGACAGGGGGCGTTCGCCCCTCCACTTT
.	TRBV24-1	once	TRBJ1-1	CATRDTKNTEAFF	TGTGCCACCAGGGACACGAAGAACACTGAAGCTTTCTTT
.	TRBV28	.	TRBJ1-5	CASNIYSNQPQHF	TGTGCCAGCAACATATATAGCAATCAGCCCCAGCATTTT
TRBD2	TRBV6-5	.	TRBJ2-7	CASGSGTSGEREQYF	TGTGCCAGCGGATCCGGGACTAGCGGGGAAAGGGAGCAGTACTTC
TRBD1	TRBV6-1	many	TRBJ1-6	CASSERSRGRSPLHF	TGTGCCAGCAGTGAGCGGAGCAGGGGGCGATCACCCCTCCACTTT
.	TRBV11-2	.	TRBJ1-4	CASNIDSLNEKLFF	TGTGCCAGCAACATCGACAGCCTTAATGAAAAACTGTTTTTT
TRBD2	TRBV10-1	.	TRBJ2-3	CASSESGGRSDTQYF	TGCGCCAGCAGTGAGTCCGGGGGGAGATCAGATACGCAGTATTTT
.	TRBV6-5	.	TRBJ1-5	CASVILGRANQPQHF	TGTGCCAGCGTAATATTAGGGAGGGCTAATCAGCCCCAGCATTTT
.	TRBV7-2	.	TRBJ2-6	CASSLGRGSGANVLTF	TGTGCCAGCAGCTTAGGAAGAGGCTCTGGGGCCAACGTCCTGACTTTC
.	TRBV7-3	.	TRBJ2-5	CASSSGQGGVGETQYF	TGTGCCAGCAGCTCGGGGCAGGGCGGGGTAGGGGAGACCCAGTACTTC
.	TRBV11-3	.	TRBJ2-7	CASSFGLSEQYF	TGTGCCAGCAGCTTTGGTCTTAGCGAGCAGTACTTC
.	TRBV29-1	.	TRBJ1-4	CSVERDGAQLPNEKLFF	TGCAGCGTGGAAAGAGACGGAGCGCAGCTACCTAATGAAAAACTGTTTTTT
TRBD1	TRBV2	few	TRBJ2-5	CASEYAGGSETQYF	TGTGCCAGCGAGTATGCAGGGGGTTCAGAGACCCAGTACTTC
TRBD1	TRBV5-4	.	TRBJ2-7	CASSSRDRSPEQYF	TGTGCCAGCAGCAGCCGGGACAGGAGTCCCGAGCAGTACTTC
.	TRBV27	many	TRBJ2-7	CASSLSQNSYEQYF	TGTGCCAGCAGTTTATCACAGAACTCCTACGAGCAGTACTTC
TRBD1	TRBV19	.	TRBJ1-2	CASSIRTGDLYGYTF	TGTGCCAGTAGTATAAGGACAGGGGATCTCTATGGCTACACCTTC
.	TRBV19	.	TRBJ2-7	CASSGSGYTYEQYF	TGTGCCAGTAGTGGGTCGGGATATACCTACGAGCAGTACTTC
TRBD2	TRBV24-1	.	TRBJ2-3	CATSDLEAGEGTQYF	TGTGCCACCAGTGATTTGGAAGCGGGAGAGGGTACGCAGTATTTT
TRBD1	TRBV30	.	TRBJ2-1	CAWRRLTGTGYNEQFF	TGTGCCTGGAGGAGACTGACCGGGACAGGCTACAATGAGCAGTTCTTC
.	TRBV6-5	many	TRBJ1-1	CASRPGAAHTEAFF	TGTGCCAGCAGGCCTGGGGCAGCCCACACTGAAGCTTTCTTT
TRBD2	TRBV10-3	.	TRBJ2-1	CAISESWEGLYNEQFF	TGTGCCATCAGTGAGTCGTGGGAGGGCCTCTACAATGAGCAGTTCTTC
.	TRBV24-1	.	TRBJ1-1	CATSGGVPTEAFF	TGTGCCACCAGTGGGGGGGTCCCCACTGAAGCTTTCTTT
.	TRBV15	.	TRBJ2-1	CATSRDRVNVPYNEQFF	TGTGCCACCAGCAGAGATCGGGTTAACGTTCCCTACAATGAGCAGTTCTTC
TRBD2	TRBV9	.	TRBJ2-1	CASSVGLAEPNEQFF	TGTGCCAGCAGCGTGGGACTAGCGGAACCTAATGAGCAGTTCTTC
.	TRBV11-2	.	TRBJ1-1	CASSPRAGTEAFF	TGTGCCAGCAGTCCCAGGGCGGGAACTGAAGCTTTCTTT